The clone carrying this TCR beta chain rates as medium-sized. Its antigen remains unidentified. General observations from the study: In terms of TCR gene usage, tumor memory CD4+ T cells clustered together with blood and lymph node memory CD4+ cells, as well as with lymph node naive CD4+ cells. Naive CD4+ cells shared 10% to 15% of tumor Treg sequences. Tumor Tregs overlapped most with tumor, then blood, naive CD4+ cells.

TRBV12-4/TRBJ1-2 clonotypes were amplified with adaptor-ligated barcode primers. TCRdb reanalysed the multiplex PCR reads using MiXCR and keeps one entry per CDR3 protein. This table holds around 2,700 distinct CDR3 sequences, about 4.6% found once. The CDR3 contains 13 residues. V lost 0 bases and J lost 8, with 10 bases in between. Purified naive CD4+ T cells were depleted of CD25+ Tregs. The chain carries TRBV12-3 or TRBV12-4 and TRBJ1-2; weak D call: TRBD1 (5 bases). Sequencing input: naive CD4+ T cells sorted from blood. Subset defined: naive CD4+ T cells, CD4+CD45RA+CD25-. The TCR comes from a female donor with breast cancer. CDR3 coding DNA: TGTGCCAGCAGTTTAGCGCATAGGGACGGCTACACCTTC. Its translation is CASSLAHRDGYTF.